Following are 30 T cell receptor beta chains from one sample sequenced in a study of blood T cell repertoires in COVID-19. The repertoire was sequenced with immunoSEQ multiplex PCR; TCRdb's copy has only in-frame clones and lacks some. The table includes 75,000 to 80,000 clones, roughly 89% detected once. The sample taken for sequencing was peripheral blood. These receptors were collected from a human donor in a cohort sampled during active COVID-19.

The genes are TRBV6-2 or TRBV6-3 and TRBJ1-1, with 11 nucleotides matching TRBD1. There are 15 residues in the CDR3. The ends lost 6 bases at V and 4 bases at J; junction bases unmatched: 7. Germline CDR1 reads MNHEY; CDR2 reads SVGEGT. CDR3 coding DNA: TGTGCCAGCAGCAAAGGACAGGGGGCGGTCACTGAAGCTTTCTTT. This gives the protein CASSKGQGAVTEAFF.

V and J are TRBV5-1 and TRBJ2-7, with 11 bases lining up with TRBD2. The trim removed 4 bases at V and 3 bases at J, leaving 9 bases unmatched. Germline V gives CDR1 SGHRS, CDR2 YFSETQ. CDR3 length: 16 amino acids. The CDR3 is CASSPTTSGKYYEQYF. The CDR3 nucleotides read TGCGCCAGCAGCCCTACGACTAGCGGGAAATACTACGAGCAGTACTTC. Variable domain in full (rest from reference TRBV5-1 and TRBJ2-7): KAGVTQTPRYLIKTRGQQVTLSCSPISGHRSVSWYQQTPGQGLQFLFEYFSETQRNKGNFPGRFSGRQFSNSRSEMNVSTLELGDSALYLCASSPTTSGKYYEQYFGPGTRLTVT.

The chain carries TRBV7-8 and TRBJ1-2; D may be TRBD1 (6 bases). CDR1 and CDR2 (germline): SGHVS, FQNEAQ. V shed 3 bases and J shed 6 bases, with 14 bases lying between them. This CDR3 has 14 amino acids. CDR3 nucleotides: TGTGCCAGCAGCTTCATGGGGGCAGGGGATGGCTACACCTTC. Its protein product is CASSFMGAGDGYTF.

V is TRBV10-3 and J is TRBJ1-5, with 9 bases lining up with TRBD1. Germline V gene lookup returns CDR1 ENHRY and CDR2 SYGVKD. The CDR3 extends over 16 amino acids. The V gene end was trimmed by 5 bases and the J gene end by 5 bases; junction bases not matched to a gene: 10. The CDR3 DNA sequence: TGTGCCATCAGTCAGGGGGCCACAGGGGGCCATCAGCCCCAGCATTTT. This encodes CAISQGATGGHQPQHF.

This chain uses TRBV13 with TRBJ1-6; 8 bases are shared with TRBD1. After removal of 5 bases from V and 9 bases from J, the junction contained 6 bases not matched to a gene. The CDR3 extends over 14 amino acids. In germline, CDR1 is PRHDT, CDR2 FYEKMQ (reference sequence). The CDR3 coding sequence is TGTGCCAGCAGCACCCGGACAGGGCGTTCACCCCTCCACTTT. This sequence encodes CASSTRTGRSPLHF. The variable domain in full, completed from reference TRBV13 and TRBJ1-6, reads AAGVIQSPRHLIKEKRETATLKCYPIPRHDTVYWYQQGPGQDPQFLISFYEKMQSDKGSIPDRFSAQQFSDYHSELNMSSLELGDSALYFCASSTRTGRSPLHFGNGTRLTVT.

This chain joins TRBV19 and TRBJ1-6, with 7 bases that match TRBD1. This CDR3 is built from 15 residues. The V gene end was trimmed by 5 bases and the J gene end by 10 bases; junction bases not matched to a gene: 11. CDR1 and CDR2 from the germline V gene are LNHDA and SQIVND (reference sequence). The CDR3 protein is CASSSEGALGSPLHF. In DNA form, the CDR3 reads TGTGCCAGTAGTTCCGAGGGGGCTCTTGGGTCACCCCTCCACTTT.

The CDR3 spells CASSPQGATGELFF. In DNA form, the CDR3 reads TGTGCCAGCAGCCCACAGGGGGCGACCGGGGAGCTGTTTTTT. This chain connects TRBV7-3 to TRBJ2-2, with TRBD1 matching 9 bases. The CDR3 consists of 14 residues. Germline CDR1 SGHTA, CDR2 FQGTGA. V gave up 5 bases and J gave up 5 bases; unmatched junction bases: 3.

The rearrangement uses TRBV18 and TRBJ1-1; 8 bases line up with TRBD1. The CDR3 runs to 14 residues. The V gene end was trimmed by 5 bases and the J gene end by 4 bases; junction bases not matched to a gene: 6. The germline CDR1 and CDR2 sequences are KGHSH and LQKENI. This CDR3 reads CASSTGTGSTEAFF. The CDR3 DNA is TGTGCCAGCTCAACCGGGACAGGTAGCACTGAAGCTTTCTTT.

This clone was detected once. The chain uses TRBV12-3 or TRBV12-4 and TRBJ1-5; 8 bases match TRBD1. The junction had 3 bases not matched to a gene; V was cut back by 4 bases and J by 7 bases. The CDR3 is made up of 13 amino acids. The CDR3: CASSSGGGQPQHF. CDR3 coding DNA: TGTGCCAGCAGTTCAGGGGGCGGCCAGCCCCAGCATTTT.

The chain carries TRBV18 and TRBJ2-3; possible D gene TRBD1, 6 bases. The CDR3 consists of 16 residues. The ends were cut back, 2 bases at V and 2 bases at J, with 14 bases in the middle. CDR1 is KGHSH and CDR2 is LQKENI in the germline V gene. The CDR3 loop reads CASSPVRTGHTDTQYF. DNA of the CDR3: TGTGCCAGCTCACCAGTTCGCACAGGGCACACAGATACGCAGTATTTT.

This chain links TRBV7-3 with TRBJ2-5, with D unclear. CDR1 is SGHTA and CDR2 is FQGTGA in the germline V gene. The CDR3 sequence is 13 residues long. V lost 5 bases, J lost 4 bases, and 11 bases lay in between. CDR3 coding DNA: TGTGCCAGCAGCCCTAGATCCGGAGAGACCCAGTACTTC. It specifies CASSPRSGETQYF.

This chain uses TRBV2 with TRBJ1-5; possible D gene TRBD1, 5 bases. Germline lookup yields CDR1 SNHLY and CDR2 FYNNEI. The CDR3 covers 12 residues. The V end lost 6 bases, the J end lost 7 bases, and 10 bases lay between the germline ends. The CDR3 spells CASRLQGQPQHF. CDR3 in DNA: TGTGCCAGCAGACTCCAGGGACAGCCCCAGCATTTT.

The chain employs TRBV3-1 (or the pseudogene TRBV3-2) and TRBJ2-4; D unresolved. The V and J ends lost 0 bases and 4 bases respectively, with 10 bases between them. The CDR3 has 15 amino acids. Looked up from germline, CDR1 is LGHDT and CDR2 is YNNKEL (reference sequence). This chain's CDR3 is CASSQELALKNIQYF. The DNA for the CDR3 is TGTGCCAGCAGCCAAGAGTTAGCTCTGAAAAACATTCAGTACTTC.

The rearrangement joins TRBV2 to TRBJ1-5; no firm D call. In germline, CDR1 is SNHLY, CDR2 FYNNEI. Between the trimmed V and J ends, which lost 2 bases and 4 bases, there was a span of 9 bases. This CDR3 is 14 amino acids long. This CDR3 is CASSENTRNQPQHF. The CDR3 DNA sequence: TGTGCCAGCAGTGAAAACACAAGAAATCAGCCCCAGCATTTT.

The genes are TRBV5-4 and TRBJ2-3; 9 bases are shared with TRBD2. The CDR3 consists of 17 residues. Trimming removed 3 bases from V and 4 bases from J; junction bases left unmatched: 12. Germline-derived CDR1 and CDR2 are SGHNT and YYREEE (reference sequence). The CDR3 loop is CASSSRLAGGNADTQYF. The CDR3, as DNA: TGTGCCAGCAGCTCCCGACTGGCGGGGGGGAACGCAGATACGCAGTATTTT.

Details on this clone: At one end, the junction sequence differs from germline, possibly due to a read error. The V call is TRBV25-1, the J call TRBJ2-5; a possible D gene is TRBD1 (6 bases). Germline loops: CDR1 MGHDK, CDR2 SYGVNS. This CDR3 has 14 amino acids. The CDR3 DNA sequence: TGTGCCAGCAGCGAATGGAGCAGGGGAGAGACCCAGTACTTC. It encodes CASSEWSRGETQYF.

This chain connects TRBV10-3 to TRBJ1-6; 9 bases agree with TRBD1. Germline V lookup: CDR1 ENHRY, CDR2 SYGVKD. The CDR3 loop spans 14 amino acids. With 6 bases clipped from V and 5 bases from J, the junction kept 2 bases outside the gene matches. CDR3 DNA: TGTGCCATCAGGTGGGACAGGGATAATTCACCCCTCCACTTT. It specifies CAIRWDRDNSPLHF.

The chain is built from TRBV7-2 and TRBJ2-1; 9 bases are a match to TRBD2. Germline V gene sequence: CDR1 SGHTA, CDR2 FQGNSA. Losses at the gene ends were 2 bases for V and 5 bases for J; bases not matched to a gene: 7. The CDR3 is made up of 16 amino acids. The CDR3 DNA follows: TGTGCCAGCAGCTTACTTCCGACTAGCGGTAACAATGAGCAGTTCTTC. Its protein product is CASSLLPTSGNNEQFF. Combining the CDR3 with reference TRBV7-2 and TRBJ2-1 gives the whole variable domain GAGVSQSPSNKVTEKGKDVELRCDPISGHTALYWYRQSLGQGLEFLIYFQGNSAPDKSGLPSDRFSAERTGGSVSTLTIQRTQQEDSAVYLCASSLLPTSGNNEQFFGPGTRLTVL.

The V call is TRBV29-1, the J call TRBJ2-3; perhaps TRBD1 as D (6 bases). This CDR3 comprises 14 residues. Germline-derived CDR1 and CDR2 are SQVTM and ANQGSEA. With 2 bases removed from V and 6 bases from J, the gap between germline ends came to 15 bases. In DNA form, the CDR3 reads TGCAGCGTTGAAACAAGGGGGACATTGGATACGCAGTATTTT. It yields the protein CSVETRGTLDTQYF.

The gene calls are TRBV7-8 and TRBJ2-5, with a tentative D call TRBD1 (8 bases). V dropped 5 bases and J dropped 2 bases, with 15 bases sitting between them. The CDR3 consists of 15 residues. The germline V gene has CDR1 SGHVS and CDR2 FQNEAQ. CDR3 sequence (DNA): TGTGCCAGCAGCCAACACAGGGGGGGACAAGAGACCCAGTACTTC. This gives the protein CASSQHRGGQETQYF.

J is TRBJ2-7 and V is TRBV6-4; unclear D gene. CDR1 and CDR2 (germline): MRHNA, SNTAGT. The CDR3 totals 12 residues. V was pared by 2 bases and J by 12 bases, with 14 bases between. The chain's CDR3 is CASSDNTAMAYF. The CDR3 DNA is TGTGCCAGCAGTGACAATACAGCTATGGCGTACTTC.

The gene calls are TRBV20-1 and TRBJ1-1; TRBD1 might be the D (6 bases). Trimming took off 3 bases at V and 0 bases at J, with 14 bases between the two ends. This CDR3 comprises 15 residues. Looked up from germline, CDR1 is DFQATT and CDR2 is SNEGSKA (reference sequence). In DNA, the CDR3 is TGCAGTGCTAGTCAGCAGGGGTTAATGAACACTGAAGCTTTCTTT. It encodes CSASQQGLMNTEAFF.

The chain has TRBV18 and TRBJ1-2; 10 positions agree with TRBD1. After removal of 3 bases from V and 3 bases from J, the junction contained 10 bases not matched to a gene. Per the germline V gene, CDR1 is KGHSH and CDR2 is LQKENI. The CDR3 runs 17 residues. CDR3 nucleotides: TGTGCCAGCTCACCTAACCAGGACAGGGGGATCGACTATGGCTACACCTTC. Encoded protein: CASSPNQDRGIDYGYTF.

The chain is built from TRBV7-6 and TRBJ2-1; D remains ambiguous. Germline V gene data show CDR1 as SGHVS and CDR2 as FNYEAQ. The CDR3 runs 15 residues. V was pared by 6 bases and J by 0 bases, with 12 bases between. The CDR3 sequence is CASSPRSSSYNEQFF. CDR3 coding DNA: TGTGCCAGCAGTCCACGTTCGAGCTCCTACAATGAGCAGTTCTTC.

The gene calls are TRBV7-2 and TRBJ2-1; 7 nucleotides line up with TRBD1. Looked up from germline, CDR1 is SGHTA and CDR2 is FQGNSA. V gave up 4 bases and J gave up 3 bases; unmatched junction bases: 6. The CDR3 totals 15 residues. CDR3 in amino acids: CASSSPGQYYNEQFF. The CDR3 DNA follows: TGTGCCAGCAGCTCGCCGGGACAGTACTACAATGAGCAGTTCTTC. The whole variable domain, remainder taken from reference TRBV7-2 and TRBJ2-1, is GAGVSQSPSNKVTEKGKDVELRCDPISGHTALYWYRQSLGQGLEFLIYFQGNSAPDKSGLPSDRFSAERTGGSVSTLTIQRTQQEDSAVYLCASSSPGQYYNEQFFGPGTRLTVL.

The chain uses TRBV7-2 and TRBJ2-3; 12 positions agree with TRBD1. The junction had 1 base not matched to a gene; V was cut back by 5 bases and J by 4 bases. Germline CDR1 and CDR2: SGHTA and FQGNSA. The CDR3 is 14 amino acids. The CDR3 reads CASSRDRGPDTQYF. In nucleotides, the CDR3 is TGTGCCAGCAGCCGGGACAGGGGGCCAGATACGCAGTATTTT.

V usage is TRBV5-1 and J usage is TRBJ1-4, with TRBD1 matching over 7 bases. J gave up 5 bases and V 4 bases, and 11 bases lay outside the gene matches. Germline V gene sequence: CDR1 SGHRS, CDR2 YFSETQ. The CDR3 is made up of 16 amino acids. CDR3 loop: CASSPGTATANEKLFF. As DNA, the CDR3 is TGCGCCAGCAGCCCCGGGACAGCCACCGCAAATGAAAAACTGTTTTTT.

The rearrangement joins TRBV9 to TRBJ2-1; 7 bases agree with TRBD2. Germline CDR1 SGDLS, CDR2 YYNGEE. The J segment lost 6 bases and the V segment lost 4 bases, leaving 10 bases of the junction unmatched. This CDR3 has 15 amino acids. The CDR3 loop is CASSPGLFQLNEQFF. The CDR3 DNA reads TGTGCCAGCAGCCCGGGACTATTCCAACTCAATGAGCAGTTCTTC.

The chain has TRBV6-1 and TRBJ1-5; D is unclear. Trimming took 3 bases from V and 0 from J, leaving 9 bases between them. The CDR3 sequence is 15 residues long. Looked up from germline, CDR1 is MNHNS and CDR2 is SASEGT. In DNA, the CDR3 is TGTGCCAGCAGTGATCTGGCTTATAGCAATCAGCCCCAGCATTTT. It specifies CASSDLAYSNQPQHF.

J is TRBJ2-5 and V is TRBV5-4; 9 bases are shared with TRBD1. Germline values: CDR1 SGHNT, CDR2 YYREEE (reference sequence). The CDR3 contains 16 residues. V lost 2 bases and J lost 2; bases outside the gene matches: 7. CDR3 in amino acids: CASSFGFGTGQETQYF. The CDR3 DNA is TGTGCCAGCAGCTTTGGGTTCGGGACAGGGCAAGAGACCCAGTACTTC. The full variable domain, with the rest looked up from reference TRBV5-4 and TRBJ2-5, is ETGVTQSPTHLIKTRGQQVTLRCSSQSGHNTVSWYQQALGQGPQFIFQYYREEENGRGNFPPRFSGLQFPNYSSELNVNALELDDSALYLCASSFGFGTGQETQYFGPGTRLLVL.